This T cell receptor beta chain was observed in a study of blood T cell repertoires in COVID-19. Whole-study context: The United States, Italy and Spain were the sources of the acute and convalescent COVID-19 samples. In each case, the material was cDNA or gDNA derived from T cells, B-cell-depleted T cells, or PBMCs.

Original data processing: How many nucleated cells were present was estimated from reference gene primer amplification. Here immunoSEQ multiplex PCR was the method, and the copy in TCRdb shows in-frame clones only, minus some. V and J calls and clone size are copied from that table; D and trimming were computed from the DNA. The sample records about 60,000 clones, 85% to 90% being singletons. J lost 5 bases, V lost 3 bases, and 5 bases had no gene match. CDR3 length equals 14 residues. Per the germline V gene, CDR1 is DFQATT and CDR2 is SNEGSKA (reference sequence). The TCR sequence derives from a human donor in a cohort sampled during active COVID-19. The chain recombines TRBV20-1 with TRBJ1-5, with TRBD1 identical over 9 bases. Sequenced: peripheral blood. The CDR3 region is CSASTGQGYQPQHF. The CDR3 DNA sequence: TGCAGTGCTAGTACGGGACAGGGATATCAGCCCCAGCATTTT.